This entry concerns a single T cell receptor (beta chain). Its recognized antigen is unknown. Per-base qualities were not stored, and no clone one base away is much larger. Using the deep immunoSEQ assay, multiplex PCR amplified TCR CDR3 regions from genomic DNA. Genomic DNA extracted from each cell subset was distributed evenly over all wells of several immunoSEQ 96-well plates, and each plate served as one replicate. For unsorted PBMC, each replicate PCR was loaded with 300 ng genomic DNA, equivalent to tens of thousands of T cell genomes. Ten immunoSEQ deep assay plates were used to sequence the unsorted PBMC genomic DNA. Purified libraries were measured with a Qubit 3.0 fluorometer, size-checked on a Bioanalyzer 2100, and measured again with the KAPA Library Quantification kit. Each immunoSEQ 96-well plate was sequenced on its own single-read 150-cycle Illumina NextSeq 550 flow cell. Regarding the original processing steps: Because the immunoSEQ output included only junctional sequences and no quality scores, the filtering could not be the same as the filtering used for full-length reads. Sequences were annotated with PyIR, a Python wrapper for IgBLAST v1.9, and V/J genes and CDR3 were assigned using IMGT germline references. Reads were removed for weak V/J assignments (E-value above 1e-6), missing CDR3, stop codons, out-of-frame junctions, or ambiguous translated residues. A V3J clonotype was defined by an identical inferred V gene, J gene, and CDR3 amino acid sequence. The percentage overlap between two repertoires was calculated by dividing the number of shared unique clonotypes by the size of the smaller repertoire. Three approaches were used to assess repertoire richness: RTK rarefaction, the Chao1 estimator, and Recon v2.1 estimates of unobserved clonotypes. TCRdb took this table from immuneACCESS and kept in-frame rearrangements with V and J called. Such tables lack part of the clones; where checked against another copy, unresolved V genes explain under half of the gap, and the rest is unexplained. Clone size and V and J calls were adopted from that table, with D and trimming inferred from the DNA. The sample table holds roughly 500,000 clones, of which more than 65% were seen once. About an eighth of the sample is taken by the ten largest.

This specimen comes from a study of shared clonotypes between healthy human individuals (dated by TCRdb to about 2020). Regarding the study in general: The cohort comprised a couple of women and a few men aged 18 to 49 years. To estimate repertoire size and how much clonotype sharing occurs between individuals, the study deeply sequenced the blood TCR repertoires of about 5 healthy adults. To increase sequencing depth and limit assay-specific biases, TCR repertoire library preparation and sequencing were carried out by different laboratories using diverse techniques. Leukapheresis yielded between about 0.94 and 9 billion PBMCs per donor. Here is what the overall study found, with its caveats: Because the study included a small number of donors, the genetic and exposure-history diversity represented was limited. Pairwise subsampling led to the expectation that sequencing depth would affect the degree of clonotype sharing among donors. Sampling was limited to blood, and TCR repertoires in tissue likely differ from TCR repertoires in blood.

Healthy HIV-negative adults with no recently reported acute infections or vaccinations were included as donors. All donors were Caucasian adults living in Nashville, Tennessee, USA. For unsorted samples, roughly 86 million PBMCs were counted and genomic DNA was extracted with the QIAamp DNA Blood Mini kit. Blood was collected by leukapheresis, and PBMCs were isolated by Ficoll-Histopaque density gradient centrifugation and then cryopreserved in liquid nitrogen vapor phase. The CDR3 goes from the cysteine to the phenylalanine over 16 residues. The only DNA kept is the CDR3, 48 bases in frame from the first base. Per the germline V gene (reference sequence), SEHNR is the CDR1 and FQNEAQ is the CDR2. From V the trimming removes 3 bases and from J it removes 3 bases, while the gene matches leave 7 bases of the junction unaccounted for.

The V and J segments used are TRBV7-9 and TRBJ2-3; 9 bases in the middle match TRBD2. The sample was PBMCs. This TCR came from a woman in her thirties or forties in good health. Some clones in this sample may be carry-over from other donors' samples. The sequenced DNA is TGTGCCAGCAGCTTCAGTAGCGGGAGTTTGACAGATACGCAGTATTTT. It translates to CASSFSSGSLTDTQYF.